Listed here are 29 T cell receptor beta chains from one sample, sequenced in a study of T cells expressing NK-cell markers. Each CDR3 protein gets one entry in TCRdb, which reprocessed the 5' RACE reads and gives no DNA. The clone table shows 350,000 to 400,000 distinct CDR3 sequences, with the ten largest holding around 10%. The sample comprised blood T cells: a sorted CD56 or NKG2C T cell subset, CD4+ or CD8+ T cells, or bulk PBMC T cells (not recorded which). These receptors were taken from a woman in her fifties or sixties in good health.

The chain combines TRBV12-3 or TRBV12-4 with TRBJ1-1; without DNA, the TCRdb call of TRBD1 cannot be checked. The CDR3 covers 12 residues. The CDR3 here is CASRLNIRPAFF.

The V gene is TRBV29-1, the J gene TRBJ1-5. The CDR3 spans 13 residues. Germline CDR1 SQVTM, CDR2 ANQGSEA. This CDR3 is CSVAWGLDQPQHF. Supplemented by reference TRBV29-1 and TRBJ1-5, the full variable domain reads SAVISQKPSRDICQRGTSLTIQCQVDSQVTMMFWYRQQPGQSLTLIATANQGSEATYESGFVIDKFPISRPNLTFSTLTVSNMSPEDSSIYLCSVAWGLDQPQHFGDGTRLSIL.

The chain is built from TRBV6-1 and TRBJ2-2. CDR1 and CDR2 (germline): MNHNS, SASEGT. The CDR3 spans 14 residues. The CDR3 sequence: CASSEYPSAGELFF.

This chain's CDR3 is CASTGQNGRNTGELFF. V gene TRBV12-3 or TRBV12-4 combines with J gene TRBJ2-2; TCRdb calls TRBD2, which cannot be checked without DNA. The CDR3 is made up of 16 amino acids.

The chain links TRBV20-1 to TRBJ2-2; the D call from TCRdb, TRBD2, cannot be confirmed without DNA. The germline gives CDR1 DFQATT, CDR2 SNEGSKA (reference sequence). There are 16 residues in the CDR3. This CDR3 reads CSARDPATSNTGELFF.

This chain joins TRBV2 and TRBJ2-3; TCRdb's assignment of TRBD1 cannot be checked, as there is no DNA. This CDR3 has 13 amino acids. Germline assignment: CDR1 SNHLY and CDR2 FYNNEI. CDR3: CASRNTGPDTQYF. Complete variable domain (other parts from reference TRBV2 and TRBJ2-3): EPEVTQTPSHQVTQMGQEVILRCVPISNHLYFYWYRQILGQKVEFLVSFYNNEISEKSEIFDDQFSVERPDGSNFTLKIRSTKLEDSAMYFCASRNTGPDTQYFGPGTRLTVL.

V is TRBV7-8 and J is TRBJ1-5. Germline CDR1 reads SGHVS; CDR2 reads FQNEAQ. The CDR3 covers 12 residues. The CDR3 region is CASSPSNQPQHF.

The CDR3 reads CASSIQRGRDEQFF. The V call is TRBV19, the J call TRBJ2-1; TCRdb names TRBD2, which stays unverified in the absence of DNA. The CDR3 consists of 14 residues. Germline lookup yields CDR1 LNHDA and CDR2 SQIVND (reference sequence).

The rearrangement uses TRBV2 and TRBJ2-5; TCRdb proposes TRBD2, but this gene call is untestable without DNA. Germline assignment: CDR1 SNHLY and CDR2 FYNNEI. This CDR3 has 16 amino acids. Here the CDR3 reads CASSESGLAGQETQYF.

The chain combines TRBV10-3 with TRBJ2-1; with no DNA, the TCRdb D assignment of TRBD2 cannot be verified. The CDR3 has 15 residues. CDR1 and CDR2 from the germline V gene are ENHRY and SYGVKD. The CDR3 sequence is CAISEVAGTYNEQFF.

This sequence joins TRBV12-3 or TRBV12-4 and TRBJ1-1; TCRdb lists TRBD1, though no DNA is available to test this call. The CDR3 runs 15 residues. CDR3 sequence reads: CASRKTYRRNTEAFF.

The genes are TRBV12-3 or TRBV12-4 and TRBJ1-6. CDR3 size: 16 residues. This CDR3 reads CASSLAQLNYNSPLHF.

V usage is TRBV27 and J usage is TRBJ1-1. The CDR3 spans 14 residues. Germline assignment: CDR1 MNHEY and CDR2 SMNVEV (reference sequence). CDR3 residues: CASSYRTKNTEAFF.

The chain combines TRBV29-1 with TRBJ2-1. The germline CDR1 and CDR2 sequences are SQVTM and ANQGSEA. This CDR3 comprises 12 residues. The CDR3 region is CSVDERYNEQFF.

CDR3 amino acids: CASSRVGTSGSLNEQFF. The gene calls are TRBV4-1 and TRBJ2-1; TCRdb indicates TRBD2, and absent DNA this call remains unverified. This CDR3 contains 17 residues. Germline V gene sequence: CDR1 MGHRA, CDR2 YSYEKL.

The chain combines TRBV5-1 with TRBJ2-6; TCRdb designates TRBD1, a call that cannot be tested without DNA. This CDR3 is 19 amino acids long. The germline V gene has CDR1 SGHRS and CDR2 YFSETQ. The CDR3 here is CASSLASGGSSSGANVLTF.

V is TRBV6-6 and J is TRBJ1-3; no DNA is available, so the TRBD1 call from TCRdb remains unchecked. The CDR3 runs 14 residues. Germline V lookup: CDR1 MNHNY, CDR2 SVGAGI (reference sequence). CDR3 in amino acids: CASRDTGAGNTIYF.

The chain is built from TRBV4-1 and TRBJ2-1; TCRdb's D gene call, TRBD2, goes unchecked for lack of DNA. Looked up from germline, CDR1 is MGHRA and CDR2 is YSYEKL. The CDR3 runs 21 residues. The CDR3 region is CASSQIGLAGVMEGSYNEQFF.

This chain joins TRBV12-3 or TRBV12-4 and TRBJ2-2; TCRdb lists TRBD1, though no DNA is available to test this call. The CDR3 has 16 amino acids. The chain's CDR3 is CASSLRRGQNTGELFF.

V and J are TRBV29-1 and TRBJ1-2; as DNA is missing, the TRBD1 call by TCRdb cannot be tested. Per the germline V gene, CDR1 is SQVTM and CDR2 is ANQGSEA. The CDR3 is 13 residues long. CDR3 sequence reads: CSVDGLSESGYTF.

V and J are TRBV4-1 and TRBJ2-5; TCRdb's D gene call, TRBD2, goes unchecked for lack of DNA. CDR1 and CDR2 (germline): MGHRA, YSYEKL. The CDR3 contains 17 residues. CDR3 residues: CASSQERASGNQETQYF.

CDR3 in amino acids: CASSLGIIYEQYF. J is TRBJ2-7 and V is TRBV7-2. CDR1 and CDR2 from the germline V gene are SGHTA and FQGNSA. The CDR3 runs 13 residues.

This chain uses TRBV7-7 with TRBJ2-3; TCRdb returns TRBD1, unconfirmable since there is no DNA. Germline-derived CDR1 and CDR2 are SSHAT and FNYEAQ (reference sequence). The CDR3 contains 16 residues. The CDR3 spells CASSLGDRVSTDTQYF.

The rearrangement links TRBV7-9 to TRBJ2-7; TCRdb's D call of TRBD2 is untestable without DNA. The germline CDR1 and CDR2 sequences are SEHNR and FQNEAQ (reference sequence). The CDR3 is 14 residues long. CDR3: CASSLLAAHYEQYF. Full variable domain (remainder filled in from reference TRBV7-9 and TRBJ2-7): DTGVSQNPRHKITKRGQNVTFRCDPISEHNRLYWYRQTLGQGPEFLTYFQNEAQLEKSRLLSDRFSAERPKGSFSTLEIQRTEQGDSAMYLCASSLLAAHYEQYFGPGTRLTVT.

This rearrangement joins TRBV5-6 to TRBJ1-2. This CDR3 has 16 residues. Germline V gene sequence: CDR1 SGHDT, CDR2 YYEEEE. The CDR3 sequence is CASSLETAGPSYGYTF.

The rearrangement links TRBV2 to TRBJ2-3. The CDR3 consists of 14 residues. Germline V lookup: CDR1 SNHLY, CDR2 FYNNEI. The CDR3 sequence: CASSEGSDTDTQYF.

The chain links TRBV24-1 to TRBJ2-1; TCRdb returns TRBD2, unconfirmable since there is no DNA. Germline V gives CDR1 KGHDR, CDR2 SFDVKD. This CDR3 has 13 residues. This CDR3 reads CATTGLPDNEQFF.

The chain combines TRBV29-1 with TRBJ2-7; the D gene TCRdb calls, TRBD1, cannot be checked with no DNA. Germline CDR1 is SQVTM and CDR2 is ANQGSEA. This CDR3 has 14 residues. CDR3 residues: CSVEPLDSTYEQYF.

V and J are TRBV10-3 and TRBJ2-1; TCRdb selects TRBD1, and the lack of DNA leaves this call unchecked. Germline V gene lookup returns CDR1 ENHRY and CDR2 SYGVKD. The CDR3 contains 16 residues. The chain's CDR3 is CAIRNLRDRGLHEQFF.